Listed below are T cell receptor beta chains from one sample, sequenced in a study of OX40 agonist ivuxolimab in advanced cancers. Using immunoSEQ multiplex PCR, the repertoire was profiled, and TCRdb retains in-frame clones only, with some absent. The sample yields about 32,000 clones, roughly 79% seen once. This specimen was CD4+ or CD8+ T cells sorted from blood, taken in a trial of the OX40 agonist ivuxolimab. The receptors shown here come from an adult with an advanced solid tumor such as melanoma, head and neck, liver or kidney cancer. CDR3s include the opening cysteine and the closing phenylalanine or tryptophan. The D gene is left open where the match is weak. The size of a clone is reported for some rows only, either as once, few or many, or as a class for expanded clones.

clone size,D gene,V gene,J gene,CDR3 DNA,CDR3 protein
-,TRBD1,TRBV9,TRBJ1-6,TGTGCCAGCAGTTTCAGGGGGCTTAATTCACCCCTCCACTTT,CASSFRGLNSPLHF
-,-,TRBV7-3,TRBJ2-3,TGTGCCAGCACCTCCGGGCGCCGGAACACAGATACGCAGTATTTT,CASTSGRRNTDTQYF
-,-,TRBV7-3,TRBJ2-1,TGTGCCAGGCACATACCGGAGTCTACCTACAATGAGCAGTTCTTC,CARHIPESTYNEQFF
-,-,TRBV19,TRBJ1-3,TGTGCCAGTAACTGGGGGAGCTCTGGAAACACCATATATTTT,CASNWGSSGNTIYF
few,TRBD2,TRBV5-4,TRBJ2-3,TGTGCCAGCAGCTTGGGAGCGGGAGGGAACACAGATACGCAGTATTTT,CASSLGAGGNTDTQYF
once,-,TRBV20-1,TRBJ1-2,TGCAGTGCTAGACCATACTATGGCTACACCTTC,CSARPYYGYTF
-,-,TRBV28,TRBJ1-1,TGTGCCAGCAGTTTTCAGGGCTGGAACACTGAAGCTTTCTTT,CASSFQGWNTEAFF
-,TRBD1,TRBV5-1,TRBJ2-3,TGCGCCACCAAGAAACTACAGGGGGGCACAGATACGCAGTATTTT,CATKKLQGGTDTQYF
-,TRBD2,TRBV5-4,TRBJ2-1,TGTGCCAGCAACCGAGCGGGAACCCCAGGGCAGTTCTTC,CASNRAGTPGQFF
-,-,TRBV28,TRBJ1-4,TGTGCCAGCAGCCGAGCAGGTGCCACTAATGAAAAACTGTTTTTT,CASSRAGATNEKLFF
once,TRBD2,TRBV18,TRBJ2-3,TGTGCCAGCGAACCATCTAGCGGGAGGGCGAAAGATACGCAGTATTTT,CASEPSSGRAKDTQYF
once,-,TRBV19,TRBJ1-2,TGTGCCAGTATTGGGCTGACCTATGGCTACACCTTC,CASIGLTYGYTF
-,-,TRBV19,TRBJ2-3,TGTGCCAGTAGTCCCGGAGGGGGGTACACAGATACGCAGTATTTT,CASSPGGGYTDTQYF
-,-,TRBV28,TRBJ2-4,TGTGCCAGCATGAATCTAGCCAAAAACATTCAGTACTTC,CASMNLAKNIQYF
-,TRBD2,TRBV5-1,TRBJ2-3,TGCGCCAGCAGCTTGCTCCCTAGCGGGAGGGCCTCGTGGGGAGATACGCAGTATTTT,CASSLLPSGRASWGDTQYF
-,TRBD1,TRBV27,TRBJ2-1,TGTGCCAGCAGTGGGCCGGGACAGGGGGCCAGTGAGCAGTTCTTC,CASSGPGQGASEQFF
-,TRBD1,TRBV5-5,TRBJ2-7,TGTGCCAGCAGTCAACCAGGGGGCCTGGAGGACGAGCAGTACTTC,CASSQPGGLEDEQYF
-,-,TRBV5-4,TRBJ1-2,TGTGCCAGCAGCTTTGGGAGCTATGGCTACACCTTC,CASSFGSYGYTF
-,-,TRBV7-2,TRBJ2-1,TGTGCCAGCAGCTTAGGGACGCTTCCTACCTACAATGAGCAGTTCTTC,CASSLGTLPTYNEQFF
-,TRBD2,TRBV7-3,TRBJ2-3,TGTGCCAGCAGCCCCTCGGGGGGGGCTCAGGGTACGCAGTATTTT,CASSPSGGAQGTQYF
-,-,TRBV15,TRBJ1-5,TGTGCCACCAGCAGAGACCGGACTCAGGGAGCGCCCCAGCATTTT,CATSRDRTQGAPQHF
-,TRBD2,TRBV5-5,TRBJ2-1,TGTGCCAGCAGCCCCGGGAGGTTAGGGCAGTTCTTC,CASSPGRLGQFF
medium-sized,-,TRBV5-1,TRBJ1-5,TGCGCCAGCAGCTTAGAGGGACTCAATCAGCCCCAGCATTTT,CASSLEGLNQPQHF
-,TRBD1,TRBV7-2,TRBJ1-1,TGTGCCAGCAGTCTCGACAGGGACACTGAAGCTTTCTTT,CASSLDRDTEAFF
-,-,TRBV6-1,TRBJ1-6,TGTGCCGGCAGTGAAGCGCTCCTGGGGAGGTATTCACCCCTCCACTTT,CAGSEALLGRYSPLHF
-,TRBD2,TRBV6-5,TRBJ2-1,TGTGCCAGCAGTGAGACGCGGGAGGGCAGAGGGCAGTTCTTC,CASSETREGRGQFF
-,TRBD2,TRBV5-6,TRBJ2-7,TGTGCCAGCAGCCTCGTGACTAGCGGGAGTCTCGAGCAGTACTTC,CASSLVTSGSLEQYF
-,-,TRBV6-1,TRBJ2-5,TGTGCCAGCAGTGAAAGGAAGGGAGGAACGAACCGAGAGACCCAGTACTTC,CASSERKGGTNRETQYF
-,-,TRBV9,TRBJ1-3,TGTGCCAGCAGCTTAGTGGGGGGTAGTGGTGGAAACACCATATATTTT,CASSLVGGSGGNTIYF
few,-,TRBV7-9,TRBJ2-2,TGTGCCAGCAGCTACCCTCGGGGGCGATCGAACACCGGGGAGCTGTTTTTT,CASSYPRGRSNTGELFF
-,TRBD2,TRBV7-3,TRBJ2-1,TGTGCCAGCAGCGGTAGCGGCGGGGGGGCCTACAATGAGCAGTTCTTC,CASSGSGGGAYNEQFF
-,-,TRBV28,TRBJ1-6,TGTGCCAGCAGTTTCCCCGTTCGAGGCCAACCCCTCCACTTT,CASSFPVRGQPLHF
-,TRBD1,TRBV28,TRBJ1-5,TGTGCCAGCACCCGTCGCGCCGGGACAGTCAATCAGCCCCAGCATTTT,CASTRRAGTVNQPQHF
-,-,TRBV7-9,TRBJ2-2,TGTGCCAGCAGCGACTTCACCGGGACGACGAACACCGGGGAGCTGTTTTTT,CASSDFTGTTNTGELFF
-,-,TRBV7-8,TRBJ1-2,TGTGCCAGCAGCTTAGGAATGGGACACCCAAATGGCTACACCTTC,CASSLGMGHPNGYTF
-,-,TRBV29-1,TRBJ1-4,TGCAGCGTTGAAGACTCGGGGGGTAGAGAAAAACTGTTTTTT,CSVEDSGGREKLFF
once,-,TRBV10-1,TRBJ1-1,TGCGCCAGCAGTGAATCGCGGACTCTCAACACTGAAGCTTTCTTT,CASSESRTLNTEAFF
-,TRBD1,TRBV9,TRBJ1-2,TGTGCCAGCAGCACCCGAAACGCACAGGGGGCGATTACCTTC,CASSTRNAQGAITF
-,-,TRBV2,TRBJ1-5,TGTGCCAGCAGTGAAGCCCCGGGGCCCCAGCATTTT,CASSEAPGPQHF
-,-,TRBV19,TRBJ1-5,TGTGCCAGTAGACGGACGCTCAGGGAAGGGCAGCCCCAGCATTTT,CASRRTLREGQPQHF
few,-,TRBV30,TRBJ1-6,TGTGCCTGGAGTGTTGGAGGGTTAAATAATTCACCCCTCCACTTT,CAWSVGGLNNSPLHF
-,-,TRBV27,TRBJ2-4,TGTGCCAGCAGCCGGGACCAAGCAGCGGAGCAGTACTTC,CASSRDQAAEQYF
few,TRBD2,TRBV6-1,TRBJ2-7,TGTGCCAGCAGTGAAAGGGCTAGCGGGAGCCGTTACGAGCAGTACTTC,CASSERASGSRYEQYF
-,-,TRBV7-2,TRBJ2-4,TGTGCCAGCAGCCCCAACGCGGTCTGGGGAGCCAAAAACATTCAGTACTTC,CASSPNAVWGAKNIQYF
-,TRBD1,TRBV7-3,TRBJ2-3,TGTGCCAGCAGCTTAGCCGGGACAGGGTTCACAGATACGCAGTATTTT,CASSLAGTGFTDTQYF
once,-,TRBV5-1,TRBJ2-1,TGCGCCAGCAGCTTGGGGGATCTGGGCGGCTACAATGAGCAGTTCTTC,CASSLGDLGGYNEQFF
-,-,TRBV4-2,TRBJ2-3,TGTGCCAGCAGCCAAGACGTCGAGCGGATGAGATTT,CASSQDVERMRF
few,-,TRBV5-5,TRBJ1-2,TGTGCCAGCAGCCCTTTGGCGGGGTTCAACTATGGCTACACCTTC,CASSPLAGFNYGYTF
-,-,TRBV6-5,TRBJ2-7,TGTGCCAGCAAATCGGGGACTGCTCTCTCCTACGAGCAGTACTTC,CASKSGTALSYEQYF
once,-,TRBV27,TRBJ1-5,TGTGCCAGCAGTACCCAGGGACAGCCCCAGCATTTT,CASSTQGQPQHF
few,-,TRBV9,TRBJ2-2,TGTGCCAGCAGCGTATCCCGACAGGGAGGGGAAGGGGGCGGGGAGCTGTTTTTT,CASSVSRQGGEGGGELFF
few,-,TRBV21-1,TRBJ1-1,TGTGCCAGCAGCTCCTCGTCAGACACTGAAGCTTTCTTT,CASSSSSDTEAFF
-,TRBD1,TRBV7-9,TRBJ2-7,TGTGCCAGCAGCTTAGGAGGGACAGGGTTCTACGAGCAGTACTTC,CASSLGGTGFYEQYF
-,-,TRBV28,TRBJ1-1,TGTGCCAGCAGGGGGGCGTGGAACACTGAAGCTTTCTTT,CASRGAWNTEAFF
-,-,TRBV30,TRBJ1-5,TGTGCCTGGAGTGGACAGGGCAATCAGCCCCAGCATTTT,CAWSGQGNQPQHF
few,-,TRBV10-3,TRBJ1-5,TGTGCCATCGGGGGGTCATTCAATCAGCCCCAGCATTTT,CAIGGSFNQPQHF
-,-,TRBV29-1,TRBJ1-5,TGCAGCGCCGTGGACGGAACGAGCAATCAGCCCCAGCATTTT,CSAVDGTSNQPQHF
-,-,TRBV6-1,TRBJ2-4,TGTGCCAGCGGAGGGGGGGGTCTAGCCAAAAACATTCAGTACTTC,CASGGGGLAKNIQYF
few,TRBD1,TRBV7-3,TRBJ2-2,TGTGCCAGCAGCCGGGACAGGGACACCGGGGAGCTGTTTTTT,CASSRDRDTGELFF
-,TRBD1,TRBV4-1,TRBJ1-2,TGCGCCAGCAGCCGGGACAGTTCCTATGGCTACACCTTC,CASSRDSSYGYTF